The 26 T cell receptor beta chains below all came from one sample that was sequenced in a study of blood T cell repertoires in COVID-19. Profiled with immunoSEQ multiplex PCR; TCRdb holds only in-frame clones, not every one. Of some 250,000 clones listed, roughly 87% are singletons. Sequencing used peripheral blood. The receptors come from a woman in her twenties or thirties with acute or convalescent COVID-19.

The V call is TRBV9, the J call TRBJ2-1, with TRBD2 identical over 13 bases. J was trimmed by 6 bases and V by 4 bases; bases with no gene match: 10. This CDR3 comprises 17 residues. Germline V lookup: CDR1 SGDLS, CDR2 YYNGEE. This chain's CDR3 is CASSPYGTSGTINEQFF. The CDR3 DNA sequence: TGTGCCAGCAGCCCATACGGGACTAGCGGGACCATCAATGAGCAGTTCTTC.

On this clone: The same CDR3 can be traced to other DNA sequences in this sample. The rearrangement uses TRBV9 and TRBJ2-7, with D unclear. The V gene lost 0 bases and the J gene lost 0 bases, with 7 bases spanning the gap. The CDR3 runs to 14 residues. Per germline, CDR1 SGDLS and CDR2 YYNGEE. The DNA for the CDR3 is TGTGCCAGCAGCGTAGGTGGCAGCTCCTACGAGCAGTACTTC. Encoded protein: CASSVGGSSYEQYF.

This chain connects TRBV27 to TRBJ1-2, with D unresolved. V lost 4 bases, J lost 7 bases, and 13 bases lay in between. The CDR3 totals 13 residues. In germline, CDR1 is MNHEY, CDR2 SMNVEV (reference sequence). The CDR3 spells CASSSTPLSGYTF. As DNA, the CDR3 is TGTGCCAGCAGTTCTACGCCTCTATCTGGCTACACCTTC.

The chain has TRBV10-1 and TRBJ2-1, with a tentative D call TRBD2 (5 bases). CDR1 is WNHNN, CDR2 SYGVQD, per germline (reference sequence). CDR3 length equals 14 residues. V lost 3 bases to trimming and J lost 4 bases, with 10 bases between them. The CDR3 DNA is TGCGCCAGCAGTGACCTAGCACCTTACAATGAGCAGTTCTTC. Translation: CASSDLAPYNEQFF.

The chain recombines TRBV30 with TRBJ2-5; D is perhaps TRBD2 (6 bases). The ends were cut back, 1 base at V and 7 bases at J, with 13 bases in the middle. The CDR3 length is 13 residues. The germline gives CDR1 GTSNPN, CDR2 SVGIG (reference sequence). The CDR3 coding sequence is TGTGCCTGGAGTGCCCTAGCGATCGGGACCCAGTACTTC. Translating gives CAWSALAIGTQYF.

V is TRBV6-5 and J is TRBJ2-7; the D gene is possibly TRBD1 (5 bases). Trimming took 5 bases from V and 2 from J, leaving 13 bases between them. CDR1 and CDR2 from the germline V gene are MNHEY and SVGAGI. The length of the CDR3 is 14 residues. The CDR3 DNA is TGTGCCAGCAGTCAAATCAGCAGGGCCTACGAGCAGTACTTC. Translation gives CASSQISRAYEQYF.

The chain carries TRBV27 and TRBJ2-1, with 12 bases identical to TRBD2. This CDR3 comprises 16 residues. Germline trimming cut 10 bases from V and 2 bases from J; bases unmatched to any gene: 9. Germline V lookup: CDR1 MNHEY, CDR2 SMNVEV (reference sequence). The CDR3 DNA sequence: TGTGCCACCACCGCGGGACTAGCGGGCACCTACAATGAGCAGTTCTTC. This codes for CATTAGLAGTYNEQFF.

The chain joins TRBV7-9 to TRBJ2-7, with D possibly TRBD1 on 6 matching bases. Trimming cost V 1 base and J 2 bases, with 12 bases left between them. Germline V gives CDR1 SEHNR, CDR2 FQNEAQ (reference sequence). The CDR3 loop spans 15 amino acids. The CDR3 coding sequence is TGTGCCAGCAGCTTAGGGCAGGGGCTGACCTACGAGCAGTACTTC. Amino acids: CASSLGQGLTYEQYF.

The chain carries TRBV27 and TRBJ1-2, with D unresolved. Trimming took off 4 bases at V and 2 bases at J, with 14 bases between the two ends. The germline V gene encodes CDR1 MNHEY and CDR2 SMNVEV (reference sequence). CDR3 length equals 15 residues. This CDR3 is CASSSSLTVNYGYTF. In nucleotides, the CDR3 is TGTGCCAGCAGTTCCTCCCTGACTGTGAACTATGGCTACACCTTC.

As for this clone: Other DNA sequences in this sample translate to the same CDR3. This rearrangement joins TRBV30 to TRBJ2-7, with a weak D call TRBD1 (5 bases). The CDR3 sequence is 12 residues long. V lost 2 bases and J 2 bases, leaving 7 bases between the germline ends. CDR1 GTSNPN and CDR2 SVGIG come from the germline V gene (reference sequence). The CDR3 spells CAWSTGTYEQYF. The DNA for the CDR3 is TGTGCCTGGAGTACAGGAACCTACGAGCAGTACTTC.

The V gene is TRBV6-4, the J gene TRBJ1-1; D ambiguous. V dropped 4 bases and J dropped 0 bases, with 6 bases sitting between them. CDR1 is MRHNA and CDR2 is SNTAGT in the germline V gene. The CDR3 sequence is 13 residues long. DNA for the CDR3: TGTGCCAGCAGTGCTACTATGAACACTGAAGCTTTCTTT. Its protein product is CASSATMNTEAFF.

This clone has a single count. V and J are TRBV2 and TRBJ1-5; a weak D match, TRBD1 (6 bases). CDR3 length: 14 amino acids. Germline loops: CDR1 SNHLY, CDR2 FYNNEI. The V gene lost 5 bases and the J gene lost 4 bases, with 12 bases spanning the gap. CDR3 sequence: CASSYRAGNQPQHF. As DNA, the CDR3 is TGTGCCAGCAGTTACAGGGCAGGGAATCAGCCCCAGCATTTT.

CDR3 DNA: TGTGCCAGTAGTGTGGGACTAGGCGAGCAGTACTTC. It encodes CASSVGLGEQYF. The rearrangement links TRBV19 to TRBJ2-7; 8 bases are a match to TRBD2. CDR1 and CDR2 from the germline V gene are LNHDA and SQIVND (reference sequence). This CDR3 is 12 amino acids long. Trimming removed 5 bases from V and 6 bases from J; junction bases left unmatched: 3.

The chain has TRBV19 and TRBJ2-3; possibly TRBD2 for D (5 bases). Deletions cut 5 bases from V and 6 bases from J, with 18 bases between. Germline CDR1 reads LNHDA; CDR2 reads SQIVND (reference sequence). CDR3 length: 15 amino acids. CDR3 sequence: CASSGRGIGRDTQYF. The DNA for the CDR3 is TGTGCCAGTAGTGGACGGGGTATCGGTAGGGATACGCAGTATTTT.

The rearrangement joins TRBV2 to TRBJ2-2, with D unresolved. This CDR3 is built from 16 residues. The germline CDR1 and CDR2 sequences are SNHLY and FYNNEI. V was pared by 4 bases and J by 6 bases, with 18 bases between. In DNA, the CDR3 is TGTGCCAGCAGTGCCCCGGCCCGTGAAGCGTCCGGGGAGCTGTTTTTT. Amino acid sequence: CASSAPAREASGELFF.

This chain uses TRBV7-7 with TRBJ2-6; no definite D call. The CDR3 runs 12 residues. Germline-derived CDR1 and CDR2 are SSHAT and FNYEAQ (reference sequence). Trimming removed 10 bases from V and 4 bases from J, with 8 bases in between. Written as DNA, the CDR3 is TGTGCCATCCTTGTCGGGGCCAACGTCCTGACTTTC. Translated, it gives CAILVGANVLTF.

V and J are TRBV19 and TRBJ2-3; 8 bases line up with TRBD1. With 5 bases clipped from V and 2 bases from J, the junction kept 6 bases outside the gene matches. Germline-derived CDR1 and CDR2 are LNHDA and SQIVND (reference sequence). This CDR3 has 15 residues. The CDR3 here is CASSYWTGITDTQYF. The CDR3 coding sequence is TGTGCCAGTAGTTATTGGACAGGGATCACAGATACGCAGTATTTT.

The V and J genes are TRBV5-1 and TRBJ2-1, with 7 bases fitting TRBD1. The CDR3 contains 14 residues. The V gene end was trimmed by 0 bases and the J gene end by 9 bases; junction bases not matched to a gene: 6. Per germline, CDR1 SGHRS and CDR2 YFSETQ. The CDR3 sequence: CASSLGQGTGEQFF. The CDR3 DNA reads TGCGCCAGCAGCTTGGGACAGGGTACTGGTGAGCAGTTCTTC.

This chain links TRBV19 with TRBJ1-5, with 12 bases that match TRBD1. The V segment lost 5 bases and the J segment 5 bases; nucleotides outside the gene matches: 4. Germline-derived CDR1 and CDR2 are LNHDA and SQIVND (reference sequence). This CDR3 has 15 residues. CDR3 sequence: CASSAGQGADQPQHF. Here the CDR3 DNA reads TGTGCCAGTAGTGCGGGACAGGGGGCTGATCAGCCCCAGCATTTT.

In this sample, this clone turned up a few times. This chain uses TRBV19 with TRBJ2-5, with D tentatively TRBD2 (7 bases). Per the germline V gene, CDR1 is LNHDA and CDR2 is SQIVND (reference sequence). CDR3 size: 14 residues. Between the trimmed V and J ends, which lost 5 bases and 1 base, there was a span of 11 bases. The CDR3 is CASSRGAFQETQYF. In DNA, the CDR3 is TGTGCCAGTAGTCGGGGGGCCTTCCAAGAGACCCAGTACTTC. The full variable domain, rest sourced from reference TRBV19 and TRBJ2-5, is DGGITQSPKYLFRKEGQNVTLSCEQNLNHDAMYWYRQDPGQGLRLIYYSQIVNDFQKGDIAEGYSVSREKKESFPLTVTSAQKNPTAFYLCASSRGAFQETQYFGPGTRLLVL.

The CDR3 region is CATSDSRTGRVQPQHF. CDR3 DNA: TGTGCCACCAGTGATTCTAGGACAGGGAGGGTTCAGCCCCAGCATTTT. This chain joins TRBV24-1 and TRBJ1-5, with 8 bases lining up with TRBD1. Per germline, CDR1 KGHDR and CDR2 SFDVKD. The CDR3 loop spans 16 amino acids. J gave up 6 bases and V 2 bases, and 8 bases lay outside the gene matches.

Points on this clone: Other DNA sequences in this specimen translate into the identical CDR3. The chain employs TRBV9 and TRBJ2-7; 9 nucleotides align to TRBD1. CDR3 length: 14 amino acids. Germline values: CDR1 SGDLS, CDR2 YYNGEE. V was clipped by 2 bases and J by 3 bases; unmatched bases: 3. The CDR3 coding sequence is TGTGCCAGCAGCGTCGGGACAGGGATCTACGAGCAGTACTTC. It yields the protein CASSVGTGIYEQYF.

The rearrangement links TRBV7-9 to TRBJ1-2; D is possibly TRBD1 (6 bases). The CDR3 contains 12 residues. Germline V CDR1 and CDR2: SEHNR, FQNEAQ (reference sequence). The ends were cut back, 5 bases at V and 8 bases at J, with 12 bases in the middle. CDR3 coding DNA: TGTGCCAGCAGCAAGGGGGGGATCGGCTACACCTTC. Protein product: CASSKGGIGYTF.

The chain has TRBV5-6 and TRBJ2-7, with TRBD1 matching 9 bases. The germline CDR1 and CDR2 sequences are SGHDT and YYEEEE. This CDR3 contains 15 residues. V lost 3 bases to trimming and J lost 6 bases; unmatched junction nucleotides: 10. The CDR3 is CASSSSGQGRGEQYF. DNA of the CDR3: TGTGCCAGCAGCTCCTCGGGACAGGGAAGGGGCGAGCAGTACTTC.

This clone was detected once. The rearrangement links TRBV6-1 to TRBJ2-4, with 8 positions matching TRBD1. The CDR3 has 18 amino acids. With V trimmed by 3 bases and J by 0 bases, 10 bases remained unmatched. Germline CDR1 and CDR2: MNHNS and SASEGT. The CDR3 region has the DNA TGTGCCAGCAGTGATACAGGGGGTCGGGACCTAGCCAAAAACATTCAGTACTTC. Translating it yields CASSDTGGRDLAKNIQYF.

V gene TRBV6-2 or TRBV6-3 combines with J gene TRBJ2-2; 8 nucleotides agree with TRBD2. J was trimmed by 5 bases and V by 1 base; bases with no gene match: 3. The germline CDR1 and CDR2 sequences are MNHEY and SVGEGT. The CDR3 contains 15 residues. Written as DNA, the CDR3 is TGTGCCAGCAGTTACTATGGGACTAGAACCGGGGAGCTGTTTTTT. This translates into CASSYYGTRTGELFF.